Below, one T cell receptor beta chain is given with its context. There were only Caucasian adults among the donors, and all lived in Nashville, Tennessee. Splitting of CD4+ cells produced CD45RA+ naive and CD45RA-negative memory subsets. The sample belongs to a study of shared clonotypes between healthy human individuals. This CDR3 has 16 residues. With V trimmed by 4 bases and J by 2 bases, 5 bases remained unmatched. The V gene's germline CDR1 is SGHTA and CDR2 FQGNSA. The method was immunoSEQ multiplex PCR; TCRdb's version includes in-frame clones alone and lacks a portion of them. The sample holds some 2,100,000 clones, under 97% seen once.

The TCR sequence derives from a man between 18 and 29 years old in good health. This chain links TRBV7-2 with TRBJ2-7, with 13 bases identical to TRBD2. Material: naive CD4+ T cells sorted from blood. Subset reported: CD45RA+ positively selected. This CDR3 is CASSSGGTSGAYEQYF. For the CDR3, the DNA is TGTGCCAGCAGCTCTGGCGGGACTAGCGGGGCCTACGAGCAGTACTTC. Based on the CDR3 plus reference TRBV7-2 and TRBJ2-7, the full variable domain is GAGVSQSPSNKVTEKGKDVELRCDPISGHTALYWYRQSLGQGLEFLIYFQGNSAPDKSGLPSDRFSAERTGGSVSTLTIQRTQQEDSAVYLCASSSGGTSGAYEQYFGPGTRLTVT.